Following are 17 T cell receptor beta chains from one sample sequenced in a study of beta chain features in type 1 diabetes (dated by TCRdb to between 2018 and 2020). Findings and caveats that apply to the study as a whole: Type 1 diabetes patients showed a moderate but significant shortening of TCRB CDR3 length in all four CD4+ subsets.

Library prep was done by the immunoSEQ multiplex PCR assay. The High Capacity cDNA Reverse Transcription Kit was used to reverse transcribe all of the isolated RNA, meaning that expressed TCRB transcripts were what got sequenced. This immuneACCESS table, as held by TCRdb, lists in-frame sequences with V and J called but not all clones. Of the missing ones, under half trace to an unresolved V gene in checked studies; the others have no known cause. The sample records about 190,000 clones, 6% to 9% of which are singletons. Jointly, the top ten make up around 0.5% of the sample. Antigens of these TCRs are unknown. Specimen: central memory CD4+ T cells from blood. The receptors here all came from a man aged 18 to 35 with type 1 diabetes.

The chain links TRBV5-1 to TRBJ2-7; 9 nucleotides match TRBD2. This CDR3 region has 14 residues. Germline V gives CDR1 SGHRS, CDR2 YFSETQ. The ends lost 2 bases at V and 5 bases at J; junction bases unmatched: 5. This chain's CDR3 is CASSLIAGADEQYF. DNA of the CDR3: TGCGCCAGCAGCTTAATAGCGGGAGCGGACGAGCAGTACTTC.

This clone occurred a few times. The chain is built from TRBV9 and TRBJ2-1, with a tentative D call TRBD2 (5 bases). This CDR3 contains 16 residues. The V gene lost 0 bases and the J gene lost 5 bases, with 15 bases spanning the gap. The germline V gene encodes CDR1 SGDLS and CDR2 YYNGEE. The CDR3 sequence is CASSVGSMVANNEQFF. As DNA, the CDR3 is TGTGCCAGCAGCGTAGGATCGATGGTAGCGAACAATGAGCAGTTCTTC.

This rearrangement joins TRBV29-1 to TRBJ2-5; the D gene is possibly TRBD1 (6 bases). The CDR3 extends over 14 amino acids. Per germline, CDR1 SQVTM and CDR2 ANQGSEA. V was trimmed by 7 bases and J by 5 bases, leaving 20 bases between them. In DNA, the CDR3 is TGCAGCGCCACCGGTCGGGCAGGGGTGGAGACCCAGTACTTC. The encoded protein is CSATGRAGVETQYF.

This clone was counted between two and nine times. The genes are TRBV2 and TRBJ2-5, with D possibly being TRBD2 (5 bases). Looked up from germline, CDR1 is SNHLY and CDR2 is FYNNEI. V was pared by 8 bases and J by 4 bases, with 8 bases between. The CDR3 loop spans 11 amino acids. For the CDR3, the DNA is TGTGCCAGCGGGAGCGGAGAGACCCAGTACTTC. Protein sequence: CASGSGETQYF.

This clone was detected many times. CDR3 sequence (DNA): TGTGCCAGCAGCTTAGTAGCGGTTAGCACAGATACGCAGTATTTT. Translation gives CASSLVAVSTDTQYF. This chain uses TRBV11-2 with TRBJ2-3; maybe TRBD2 (6 bases). Germline V gives CDR1 SGHAT, CDR2 FQNNGV. The CDR3 is 15 amino acids. The germline V and J ends were trimmed by 1 base and 0 bases, with 8 bases remaining between them.

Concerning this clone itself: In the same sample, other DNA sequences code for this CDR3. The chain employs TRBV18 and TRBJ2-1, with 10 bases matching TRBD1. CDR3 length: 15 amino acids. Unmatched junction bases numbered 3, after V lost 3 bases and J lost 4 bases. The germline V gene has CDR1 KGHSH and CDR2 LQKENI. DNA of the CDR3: TGTGCCAGCTCACCTACGGGACAGGGGTACAATGAGCAGTTCTTC. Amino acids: CASSPTGQGYNEQFF.

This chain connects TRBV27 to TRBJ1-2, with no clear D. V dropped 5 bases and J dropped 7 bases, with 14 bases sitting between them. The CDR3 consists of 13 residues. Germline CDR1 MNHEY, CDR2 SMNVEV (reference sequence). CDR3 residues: CASSPQNTRGYTF. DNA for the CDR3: TGTGCCAGCAGTCCGCAGAACACCCGTGGCTACACCTTC.

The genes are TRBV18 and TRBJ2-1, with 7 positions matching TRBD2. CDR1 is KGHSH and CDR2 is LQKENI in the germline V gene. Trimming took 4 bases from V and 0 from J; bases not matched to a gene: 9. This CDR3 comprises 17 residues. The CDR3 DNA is TGTGCCAGCTCACTGACCTCCGGCGGGAGCTCCTACAATGAGCAGTTCTTC. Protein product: CASSLTSGGSSYNEQFF.

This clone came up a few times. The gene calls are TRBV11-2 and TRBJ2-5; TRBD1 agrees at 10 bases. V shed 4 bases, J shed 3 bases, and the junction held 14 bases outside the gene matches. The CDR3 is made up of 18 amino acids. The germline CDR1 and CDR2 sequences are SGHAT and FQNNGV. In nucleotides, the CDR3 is TGTGCCAGCAGCTCCGGGACAGGGGTGGTTGTAAGAGAAGAGACCCAGTACTTC. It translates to CASSSGTGVVVREETQYF. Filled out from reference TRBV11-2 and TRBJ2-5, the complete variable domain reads EAGVAQSPRYKIIEKRQSVAFWCNPISGHATLYWYQQILGQGPKLLIQFQNNGVVDDSQLPKDRFSAERLKGVDSTLKIQPAKLEDSAVYLCASSSGTGVVVREETQYFGPGTRLLVL.

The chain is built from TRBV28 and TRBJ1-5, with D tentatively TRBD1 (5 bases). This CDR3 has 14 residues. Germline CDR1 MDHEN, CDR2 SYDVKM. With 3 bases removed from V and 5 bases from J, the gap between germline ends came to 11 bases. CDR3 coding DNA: TGTGCCAGCAGTTTTGTCCAGGGCCATCAGCCCCAGCATTTT. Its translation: CASSFVQGHQPQHF.

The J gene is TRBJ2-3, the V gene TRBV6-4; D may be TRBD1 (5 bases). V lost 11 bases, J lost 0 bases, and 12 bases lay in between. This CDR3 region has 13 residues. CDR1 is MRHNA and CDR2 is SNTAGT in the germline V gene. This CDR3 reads CAGAVPSTDTQYF. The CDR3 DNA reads TGTGCCGGGGCCGTACCTAGCACAGATACGCAGTATTTT.

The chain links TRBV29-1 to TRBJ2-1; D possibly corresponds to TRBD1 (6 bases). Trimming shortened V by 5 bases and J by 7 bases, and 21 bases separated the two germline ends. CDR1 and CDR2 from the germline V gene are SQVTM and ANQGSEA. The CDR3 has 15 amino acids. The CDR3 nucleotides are TGCAGCGTTTTACCCCATGGACAGTTAGGAAATGAGCAGTTCTTC. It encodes CSVLPHGQLGNEQFF.

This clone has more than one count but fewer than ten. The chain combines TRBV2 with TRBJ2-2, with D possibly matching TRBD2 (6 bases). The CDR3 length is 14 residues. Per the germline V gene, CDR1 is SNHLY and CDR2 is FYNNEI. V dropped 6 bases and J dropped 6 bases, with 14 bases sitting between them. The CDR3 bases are TGTGCCAGCAGCCCCCAAGGGACTCCCGGGGAGCTGTTTTTT. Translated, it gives CASSPQGTPGELFF.

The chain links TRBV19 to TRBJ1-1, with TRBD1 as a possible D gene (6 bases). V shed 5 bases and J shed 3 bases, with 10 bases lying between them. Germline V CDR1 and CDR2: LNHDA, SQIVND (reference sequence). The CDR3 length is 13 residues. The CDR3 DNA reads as TGTGCCAGTAGTCCAGACAGGTACACTGAAGCTTTCTTT. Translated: CASSPDRYTEAFF.

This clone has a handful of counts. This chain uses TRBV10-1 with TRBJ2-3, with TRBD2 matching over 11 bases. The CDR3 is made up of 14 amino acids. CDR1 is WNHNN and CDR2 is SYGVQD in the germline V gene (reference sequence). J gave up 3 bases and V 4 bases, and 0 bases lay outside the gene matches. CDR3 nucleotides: TGCGCCAGCAGTGCTAGCGGGGGGACAGATACGCAGTATTTT. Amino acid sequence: CASSASGGTDTQYF.

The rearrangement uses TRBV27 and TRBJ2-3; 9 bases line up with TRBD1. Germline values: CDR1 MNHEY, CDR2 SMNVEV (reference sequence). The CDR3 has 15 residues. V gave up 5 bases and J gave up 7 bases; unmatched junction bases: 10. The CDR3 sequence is CASSPPGTGINTQYF. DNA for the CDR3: TGTGCCAGCAGTCCCCCCGGGACAGGGATTAATACGCAGTATTTT.

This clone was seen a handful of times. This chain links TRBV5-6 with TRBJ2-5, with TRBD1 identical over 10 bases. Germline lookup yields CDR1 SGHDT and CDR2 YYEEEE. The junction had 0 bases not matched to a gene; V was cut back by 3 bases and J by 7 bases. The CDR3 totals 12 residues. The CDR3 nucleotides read TGTGCCAGCAGCTGGACAGGGGGGACCCAGTACTTC. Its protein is CASSWTGGTQYF.